This T cell receptor (beta chain) was retrieved from a study of cytomegalovirus exposure and HLA in healthy donors listed by TCRdb under 2017. With respect to the entire study: According to an earlier analysis of around 600 of the donors, 150 million to 200 million T cells yielded over 90 million unique TCR beta sequences and approximately 300 Gb of sequence data. An early release that covered around 590 HLA-typed donors contained approximately 320 gigabases of sequencing data and some 87 million unique TCR sequences. Of the roughly 400 genotyped donors, over 70% fell in the genetic ancestry cluster associated with self-reported Caucasian donors. The study aimed to test whether cataloging public T cell receptors could reveal signatures of past pathogen exposure. The study used immunosequencing to profile the T cell repertoires of 670 or so subjects and linked those repertoires to cytomegalovirus serostatus. Along with the 666-subject first cohort, a separate validation cohort of more than 90 different subjects was used. To predict cytomegalovirus infection status, the study brought together high-throughput TCR immunosequencing, statistical association of individual TCRs with disease status, and machine learning. A later analysis re-analyzed previously published TCR beta repertoires from 660 or so donors and added high-resolution HLA genotyping to study TCR occurrence patterns. Rather than drawing on any new phenotypic data, the later analysis identified candidate immune exposures from TCR beta sequences and the way those sequences occurred across donors. An earlier analysis of nearly 600 of the donors applied high-throughput TCR beta sequencing to assess whether each TCR beta V gene segment acted as functional or pseudogenic. Alongside the repertoire data, information on donor age, sex, ethnicity and CMV serostatus was compiled. A later genetic analysis used genome-wide SNP genotypes for 398 of the 666 donors, treating that subset as a discovery cohort. All discovery cohort repertoires had been generated on a single sequencing platform. Class I and class II HLA loci were covered by the typing at four-digit resolution. The number of typed donors differed by locus: about 620-630 for A, B, C, DRB1 and DQB1; approximately 540 for DQA1; about 600 for DPA1; and around 470 for DPB1. A handful of DR-DQ haplotypes were handled as single units for association and clustering because linkage in the cohort was strong. Among some 400 genotyped donors of the cohort, an average of approximately 240,000 unique TCR beta nucleotide sequences was sequenced per donor, of which about 18% were non-productive. What the authors observed across the whole study: V-gene and J-gene trimming of TCR beta chains was associated with a missense DCLRE1C variant in a later genetic analysis, and the association was replicated in an independent cohort. In a later analysis, the rate of TCR association differed among HLA loci, with DRB1 alleles having the most associated TCRs and HLA-C alleles having the fewest. Compared with the roughly 720-donor mean, donors in an Asian-associated ancestry cluster had fewer N-insertions in productive TCRs, according to a later genetic analysis. Sequencing depth was assumed to be roughly uniform across donors in the presence/absence analyses, though that assumption may not hold. According to the authors, the approach could potentially be generalized to other disease states and immunological phenotypes. The classifier was reported to diagnose cytomegalovirus status with high specificity and sensitivity in both the original cohort and the validation cohort. When HLA alleles, especially DR and DQ, strongly co-occurred, attributing TCR associations to individual alleles was difficult. Most TCR sequences were seen in very few donors, while some public TCRs were found in many individuals. Several of the top co-occurrence clusters appeared to be linked to parvovirus B19, influenza, CMV and Epstein-Barr virus, according to a later analysis. In vitro tests confirmed that a few of the cytomegalovirus-associated TCR beta chains recognize cytomegalovirus antigens. A further reported finding was that TCR beta sequences accurately predicted the HLA-A and HLA-B alleles for most subjects in the first cohort. A cluster of highly shared sequence variants was judged likely to represent a technical artifact of the sequencing pipeline. Because some donors lacked HLA typing at each locus, the association tests relied only on the typed subset. Immune exposure information for the cohort was limited to CMV serostatus. A later analysis found that most CMV-associated TCR beta chains appeared HLA-restricted, with HLA associations seemingly driven largely by CMV exposure. Because counts were too low, seventeen rarely observed V segments, including chromosome 9 orphons, were excluded from the earlier analysis of several hundred of the donors. Correlated functional status among segregating V segments might be attributable to linkage disequilibrium, but an unknown experimental factor could not be ruled out. In a later analysis, HLA-associated TCR beta chains were found to be more clonally expanded and to have lower generation probabilities than equally common non-associated chains. The study gave a list of some 150 TCR beta chains associated with cytomegalovirus. In an earlier analysis of about 600 of the donors, most TCR beta V segments appeared in productive rearrangements about 87% or about 30% of the time, broadly matching IMGT annotations. Some IMGT-functional V segments, including TRBV6-2 and TRBV6-3, could not be told apart with the 87-base-pair reads, so those segments were excluded. Specific HLA alleles were associated with 18,000 or so TCR beta sequences at a false discovery rate of 0.05 in a later analysis. In this cohort, only TCR beta chains were sequenced, and detectable features were limited by the absence of alpha or paired-chain data.

Receptors were amplified or captured by the immunoSEQ multiplex PCR assay. A mixture of 60 forward primers for TCR Vbeta segments and 13 reverse primers for TCR Jbeta segments was used in the multiplex PCR. The CDR3 region of rearranged TCR beta genes was amplified from genomic DNA with a multiplex PCR assay. On the Illumina HiSeq System, the amplified TCR beta libraries were sequenced as 87-base-pair reads. From the authors' description of their analysis: A later analysis tallied around 82 million unique TCR beta chains across the 600 to 700 repertoires, and around 9.9 million of those chains were shared by two or more donors. Raw reads were error-corrected and collapsed into unique sequences by a nearest-neighbor algorithm in which closely related sequences were merged to remove PCR and sequencing errors. CDR3 sequences were aligned to IMGT reference sequences to assign V, D and J gene segments. For a sequence to be retained, a match of at least six nucleotides was required to both a V gene segment and a J gene segment. A rearrangement counted as productive if the CDR3 had no stop codons and remained in frame with V and J, and every other rearrangement counted as non-productive. CDR3 was defined according to IMGT convention as the region running from the second conserved V-encoded cysteine to the conserved J-encoded phenylalanine. In an earlier analysis of around 600 of the donors, sequences lacking an unambiguous match to a single V gene segment were excluded. An earlier analysis of 587 of the donors called V segments functional above 56.7% productive rearrangements and segregating when the between-donor standard deviation exceeded 5%. A statistical classification framework was built to diagnose cytomegalovirus status from the catalog of TCR beta chain sequences. V and J gene assignment, in a later analysis, came from comparing TCR nucleotide sequences with IMGT/GENE-DB human TR gene sequences. The TCRdist pipeline was used in a later analysis to assign CDR3 sequences and most-parsimonious VDJ recombination scenarios. In a later analysis, every TCR beta chain was defined by the combination of its CDR3 amino acid sequence and its V-gene family, and reads without a unique V-gene family were dropped. A later analysis removed 550 to 700 highly shared, low-generation-probability nucleotide sequences to deal with suspected cross-contamination and a sequencing artifact. In a later analysis, a clonal expansion index was calculated for each public chain from normalized within-repertoire ranks of inferred template counts. In a later analysis, generation probabilities were computed with a VDJ recombination model fitted to out-of-frame rearrangements, and the resulting probabilities were checked against IGoR. A later analysis scored TCR-TCR, TCR-HLA and TCR-CMV co-occurrence with hypergeometric tests, applying a repertoire-size bias correction to TCR pairs. In a later analysis, false discovery rates were estimated by permuting HLA or CMV assignments 20 times. In a later analysis, co-occurring TCRs were grouped using DBSCAN, with TCRdist sequence similarity added in when clustering inside HLA-allele-positive subsets. For co-occurrence clustering, repertoires with fewer than 30,000 or more than 120,000 public chains were excluded, along with four or five repertoires with anomalous nucleotide sharing. What TCRdb holds here is the immuneACCESS table cut down to in-frame rearrangements. Part of the clones is not present; checked against another copy, under half of the missing clones reflect an unresolved V gene, and the others are unexplained. V, J and clone size reflect that table, while D and trimming were determined from the DNA. This sample holds about 150,000 clones; around 80% were observed only once. The biggest ten clones account for roughly 5.9% of the sample.

The cohort consisted of 650 to 700 healthy bone marrow donors. All cohort members were sampled while nominally healthy, although unrecorded immune exposures were likely present. The donor was CMV seropositive and belonged to the group of 250 to 300 seropositive cohort members. Each donor provided a peripheral blood sample, and peripheral blood mononuclear cells were used for TCR beta sequencing. Genomic DNA was extracted from the blood cell samples with the Qiagen DNeasy Blood Extraction Kit. A word on this clone: It lacks a known antigen. No quality values exist for individual bases; no much larger clone is one base distant.

CDR1 GTSNPN and CDR2 SVGIG were looked up in the germline V gene (reference sequence). The CDR3 numbers 15 residues from cysteine through phenylalanine. The sequence is cut down to CDR3 DNA, 45 bases in frame from base 1. At the junction V is shortened by 6 bases and J by 5 bases, with 20 bases in between. The clonotype comes from a woman between 40 and 55 years old in good health and CMV-seropositive. Here the chain combines TRBV30 and TRBJ2-1, and perhaps TRBD1 as D gene, on 5 matching bases. The sequenced sample was PBMCs. The nucleotides are TGTGCCTGTAGAAGGGGCAGCGAGACCCACAATGAGCAGTTCTTC. This is translated as CACRRGSETHNEQFF.